This record looks at one TCR beta chain sequence and its context. Other DNA sequences in the sample encode the same CDR3. The sample comes from a study of blood T cell repertoires in COVID-19. Background on the study: Whether acute or convalescent, the COVID-19 samples came from the United States, Italy and Spain. PBMCs, B-cell-depleted T cells, or T cells were the source of the cDNA or gDNA that made up the material.

The method was immunoSEQ multiplex PCR; TCRdb's version includes in-frame clones alone and lacks a portion of them. The sample yields 350,000 to 500,000 clones, 70% to 90% seen once. All enrollees were about 18 to 100 years old and from fewer than 30 US areas. Cohort allocation depended upon clinical history that participants reported. CDR3 length: 13 amino acids. Germline V gene sequence: CDR1 SNHLY, CDR2 FYNNEI. The V end was cut by 3 bases, the J end by 0 bases, with 6 bases between. The clonotype comes from a woman aged 18 to 35 who had been exposed to COVID-19. Sequences were obtained from PBMCs or T cells enriched from blood (not recorded which). The V and J genes are TRBV2 and TRBJ2-7, with D perhaps matching TRBD1 (5 bases). CDR3 nucleotides: TGTGCCAGCAGTGAGACAGCCTCCTACGAGCAGTACTTC. Its translation is CASSETASYEQYF.